The text below deals with one TCR beta chain. The table lists this clone with a few counts. What this receptor recognizes is not known. No qualities accompany the bases; no much larger clone lies one base away. The V and J ends are trimmed by 3 bases and 4 bases, leaving 18 bases between them. The CDR3 goes from the cysteine to the phenylalanine over 16 residues. Only the CDR3 DNA is retained, 48 bases long and in frame from the first base. The library was produced with PCR. These reads were obtained on an Illumina HiSeq 4000. The TCR beta-chain CDR3 region of each patient was profiled by high-throughput sequencing. The study's processing was this. The researchers built a classifier to tell apart papillary thyroid cancer patients with distant metastasis, based on CDR3 differences among clinicopathological groups. To measure repertoire diversity the researchers used the Shannon index, while the Morisita-Horn index served to gauge how similar the tumor and blood repertoires were. TCRdb passed the public sequencing reads through fastp at Q25 and MiXCR, retaining productive beta sequences. TCRdb, rather than the study authors, made the V and J calls. For this sample the table gives 15,000 to 20,000 clones, of which around two fifths were detected only once. Together, the top ten hold roughly 26% of the sample.

Before undergoing thyroid surgery, none of the patients had been given any kind of treatment. The study retrospectively analysed patient clinical samples collected from about 2012 to 2018 using T-cell receptor beta sequencing. These data come from a study of metastatic and nonmetastatic thyroid tumors (dated by TCRdb to between 2020 and 2021). As for the study more broadly: The researchers compared repertoires between peripheral blood samples and tumor or nodule tissue samples from patients with malignant or benign thyroid disease.

What the research found in general, with its limitations: TCR beta diversity was reported as significantly higher in malignant tumors than in benign nodules, in both blood and tumor samples.

The specimen sequenced was tumor tissue. This receptor was obtained from a female donor with papillary thyroid cancer or a benign thyroid nodule (not recorded which). Some clones in this sample may be carry-over from other donors' samples. The chain links TRBV12-3 or TRBV12-4 with TRBJ1-2; the D gene is perhaps TRBD1, from 5 matching bases. DNA sequence: TGTGCCAGCAGTTTGGGCGGCCACAGGAGGGGCTATGGCTACACCTTC. It translates as CASSLGGHRRGYGYTF.